The next 28 T cell receptor beta chains were all read from a single sample in a study of PD-L1 blockade in urothelial cancer. Using immunoSEQ multiplex PCR, the repertoire was profiled, and TCRdb retains in-frame clones only, with some absent. The profile shows 38,000 or so clones, around four fifths of them singletons. This specimen was PBMCs, taken around atezolizumab (anti-PD-L1) treatment. The receptors here all came from a man aged 55 to 70 with urothelial cancer.

The rearrangement links TRBV7-2 to TRBJ2-7, with D hard to call. The CDR3 runs 15 residues. V lost 5 bases, J lost 5 bases, and 19 bases lay in between. Germline V gene lookup returns CDR1 SGHTA and CDR2 FQGNSA. CDR3 loop: CASSPSTGSRNEQYF. In DNA form, the CDR3 reads TGTGCCAGCAGCCCGTCCACGGGTAGTAGGAACGAGCAGTACTTC.

The CDR3 is CASSGTGFDRIGSPLHF. CDR3 nucleotides: TGTGCCAGTAGCGGGACAGGGTTTGATCGGATTGGATCACCCCTCCACTTT. The chain couples TRBV19 to TRBJ1-6; 9 bases agree with TRBD1. CDR1 LNHDA and CDR2 SQIVND come from the germline V gene (reference sequence). CDR3 length equals 17 residues. With 6 bases clipped from V and 10 bases from J, the junction kept 16 bases outside the gene matches.

The genes are TRBV28 and TRBJ1-2; 9 bases match TRBD1. The V segment lost 6 bases and the J segment 4 bases; nucleotides outside the gene matches: 6. CDR3 size: 14 residues. Germline V gene data show CDR1 as MDHEN and CDR2 as SYDVKM. The chain's CDR3 is CASRGQGETYGYTF. The CDR3 DNA is TGTGCCAGCAGGGGACAGGGAGAAACCTATGGCTACACCTTC.

In its sample, this clone was seen once. The genes are TRBV5-6 and TRBJ2-7; D gene ambiguous. Germline lookup yields CDR1 SGHDT and CDR2 YYEEEE. This CDR3 is built from 11 residues. The V end was cut by 2 bases, the J end by 5 bases, with 5 bases between. CDR3 sequence: CASSFLDEQYF. In DNA, the CDR3 is TGTGCCAGCAGCTTTCTCGACGAGCAGTACTTC.

The chain is built from TRBV4-1 and TRBJ2-7, with 7 bases that match TRBD2. The CDR3 contains 18 residues. Trimming at V came to 2 bases and at J to 3 bases, leaving 16 bases not matched to a gene. From germline, CDR1 is MGHRA and CDR2 YSYEKL. The DNA of the CDR3 is TGCGCCAGCAGCCAACAACACCCAGTCCGGCGGGAGAACTACGAGCAGTACTTC. Translating gives CASSQQHPVRRENYEQYF.

The rearrangement links TRBV6-6 to TRBJ1-1, with TRBD1 matching 7 bases. With 7 bases clipped from V and 4 bases from J, the junction kept 12 bases outside the gene matches. CDR1 is MNHNY and CDR2 is SVGAGI in the germline V gene (reference sequence). The CDR3 contains 15 residues. Here the CDR3 reads CASTPEGALGTEAFF. The CDR3 DNA follows: TGTGCCAGCACCCCGGAGGGGGCGTTGGGCACTGAAGCTTTCTTT.

The rearrangement uses TRBV29-1 and TRBJ2-1; 7 nucleotides line up with TRBD1. CDR3 length equals 13 residues. Germline-derived CDR1 and CDR2 are SQVTM and ANQGSEA. V gave up 5 bases and J gave up 5 bases; unmatched junction bases: 6. The chain's CDR3 is CSVPGQSNNEQFF. CDR3 in DNA: TGCAGCGTTCCGGGACAGTCGAACAATGAGCAGTTCTTC.

This rearrangement joins TRBV18 to TRBJ1-5; D is unclear. Germline V gives CDR1 KGHSH, CDR2 LQKENI. V was shortened by 3 bases and J by 5 bases, with 8 bases between the two germline ends. The CDR3 spans 13 residues. CDR3 nucleotides: TGTGCCAGCTCACCTGAAACGGATCAGCCCCAGCATTTT. It translates to CASSPETDQPQHF.

This clone was detected a few times. This sequence joins TRBV9 and TRBJ1-1; 8 bases agree with TRBD1. This CDR3 region has 14 residues. J lost 4 bases, V lost 6 bases, and 8 bases had no gene match. Germline lookup yields CDR1 SGDLS and CDR2 YYNGEE. This CDR3 is CASTRTGQGTEAFF. The CDR3 DNA reads as TGTGCCAGCACTCGGACAGGGCAAGGCACTGAAGCTTTCTTT.

The chain couples TRBV5-6 to TRBJ1-5; maybe TRBD1 (6 bases). The CDR3 is 17 residues long. Trimming removed 0 bases from V and 0 bases from J, with 13 bases in between. The germline V gene encodes CDR1 SGHDT and CDR2 YYEEEE. CDR3 residues: CASSLEYRTASNQPQHF. The CDR3 DNA reads as TGTGCCAGCAGCTTGGAGTACCGGACAGCTAGCAATCAGCCCCAGCATTTT. The full variable domain, its missing parts supplied by reference TRBV5-6 and TRBJ1-5, is DAGVTQSPTHLIKTRGQQVTLRCSPKSGHDTVSWYQQALGQGPQFIFQYYEEEERQRGNFPDRFSGHQFPNYSSELNVNALLLGDSALYLCASSLEYRTASNQPQHFGDGTRLSIL.

This clone was seen just once. The chain recombines TRBV10-3 with TRBJ1-1; D possibly corresponds to TRBD1 (5 bases). The CDR3 sequence is 14 residues long. Trimming removed 6 bases at V and 8 bases at J, with 19 bases between. Germline CDR1 is ENHRY and CDR2 is SYGVKD. The CDR3 DNA is TGTGCCATCAGCGGCGTCGGGGTGGGGGGGGAAGCTTTCTTT. Translating it yields CAISGVGVGGEAFF.

The chain employs TRBV6-6 and TRBJ2-7; 15 bases align to TRBD2. J was trimmed by 9 bases and V by 5 bases; bases with no gene match: 11. Germline V gene sequence: CDR1 MNHNY, CDR2 SVGAGI (reference sequence). This CDR3 comprises 16 residues. The CDR3: CASSKPGLAGGPGQYF. In nucleotides, the CDR3 is TGTGCCAGCAGTAAACCGGGACTAGCGGGAGGTCCTGGGCAGTACTTC.

This chain connects TRBV4-1 to TRBJ2-7, with 10 bases fitting TRBD2. Germline CDR1 is MGHRA and CDR2 is YSYEKL. This CDR3 has 17 residues. V was clipped by 1 base and J by 0 bases; unmatched bases: 6. The CDR3 DNA reads as TGCGCCAGCAGCCAAGGTTGGTCTAGCGGGGGCTCCTACGAGCAGTACTTC. It codes for CASSQGWSSGGSYEQYF.

This sequence joins TRBV6-1 and TRBJ2-3; 9 positions agree with TRBD2. The V gene's germline CDR1 is MNHNS and CDR2 SASEGT. V trimming: 8 bases; J trimming: 2 bases; junction bases outside the gene matches: 8. The CDR3 loop spans 15 amino acids. DNA of the CDR3: TGTGCCAGCGGGAGAGTAGCGGGAGCCACAGATACGCAGTATTTT. It encodes CASGRVAGATDTQYF.

The chain carries TRBV2 and TRBJ2-1, with TRBD2 matching over 9 bases. V was clipped by 7 bases and J by 7 bases; unmatched bases: 8. The CDR3 totals 14 residues. Germline assignment: CDR1 SNHLY and CDR2 FYNNEI. CDR3 in amino acids: CASTGLAGENEQFF. The CDR3 nucleotides are TGTGCCAGCACTGGATTAGCGGGAGAGAATGAGCAGTTCTTC. Based on the CDR3 plus reference TRBV2 and TRBJ2-1, the full variable domain is EPEVTQTPSHQVTQMGQEVILRCVPISNHLYFYWYRQILGQKVEFLVSFYNNEISEKSEIFDDQFSVERPDGSNFTLKIRSTKLEDSAMYFCASTGLAGENEQFFGPGTRLTVL.

This chain links TRBV19 with TRBJ2-7; no reliable D call. The V end lost 1 base, the J end lost 1 base, and 8 bases lay between the germline ends. CDR3 length: 14 residues. Germline CDR1 reads LNHDA; CDR2 reads SQIVND (reference sequence). CDR3 residues: CASSIGAGSYEQYF. The DNA of the CDR3 is TGTGCCAGTAGTATAGGGGCCGGATCCTACGAGCAGTACTTC.

The J gene is TRBJ1-2, the V gene TRBV6-6; 8 bases align to TRBD1. CDR1 is MNHNY, CDR2 SVGAGI, per germline (reference sequence). V dropped 4 bases and J dropped 6; count of bases not matched to a gene: 7. The CDR3 consists of 14 residues. The DNA of the CDR3 is TGTGCCAGCAGTTGGGACAGGAGGGTAGATGGCTACACCTTC. Encoded protein: CASSWDRRVDGYTF.

This clone has more than one count but fewer than ten. The genes are TRBV6-1 and TRBJ2-7; 9 bases match TRBD1. The CDR3 loop spans 14 amino acids. V shed 5 bases and J 5 bases; nucleotides not matched to a gene: 7. The germline gives CDR1 MNHNS, CDR2 SASEGT. The CDR3 DNA follows: TGTGCCAGCAGTCCAACAGGGGGCTTCGACGAGCAGTACTTC. Its translation is CASSPTGGFDEQYF.

This clone appeared a few times. The chain employs TRBV5-5 and TRBJ1-5; 8 nucleotides line up with TRBD1. CDR1 is SGHKS, CDR2 YYEKEE, per germline (reference sequence). The J segment lost 9 bases and the V segment lost 4 bases, leaving 6 bases of the junction unmatched. CDR3 length: 13 residues. Written as DNA, the CDR3 is TGTGCCAGCAGCCACGGACAGGGCGGGCCCCAGCATTTT. Its protein product is CASSHGQGGPQHF.

The rearrangement uses TRBV7-9 and TRBJ1-2; TRBD1 agrees at 9 bases. With 4 bases clipped from V and 2 bases from J, the junction kept 8 bases outside the gene matches. Germline V gene sequence: CDR1 SEHNR, CDR2 FQNEAQ (reference sequence). There are 16 residues in the CDR3. The CDR3 DNA reads TGTGCCAGCAGCTCCAAGTGGGACAGGGAAAACTATGGCTACACCTTC. Amino acids: CASSSKWDRENYGYTF.

This clone came up a few times. The chain uses TRBV4-2 and TRBJ1-2; D is perhaps TRBD1 (5 bases). CDR1 is LGHNA and CDR2 is YNFKEQ in the germline V gene. The CDR3 is 16 residues long. The V end was cut by 4 bases, the J end by 2 bases, with 17 bases between. CDR3 nucleotide sequence: TGTGCCAGCAGCCGCTCCGGGGGGGATAAGAACTATGGCTACACCTTC. It yields the protein CASSRSGGDKNYGYTF.

This clone was found a few times. The chain employs TRBV18 and TRBJ1-1; the match to TRBD1 covers 8 bases. This CDR3 region has 13 residues. J was trimmed by 3 bases and V by 8 bases; bases with no gene match: 5. CDR1 is KGHSH, CDR2 LQKENI, per germline. The chain's CDR3 is CASTTGGDTEAFF. CDR3 bases: TGTGCCAGCACCACAGGGGGTGACACTGAAGCTTTCTTT.

The V gene is TRBV5-1, the J gene TRBJ2-7; the match to TRBD1 covers 10 bases. Germline CDR1 SGHRS, CDR2 YFSETQ. The V segment lost 3 bases and the J segment 5 bases; nucleotides outside the gene matches: 5. The CDR3 spans 14 residues. The CDR3 coding sequence is TGCGCCAGCAGCTCGACAGGGGGCAATAACGAGCAGTACTTC. This codes for CASSSTGGNNEQYF.

The chain couples TRBV30 to TRBJ2-5; 15 bases align to TRBD2. The CDR3 runs 16 residues. CDR1 GTSNPN and CDR2 SVGIG come from the germline V gene (reference sequence). J gave up 5 bases and V 4 bases, and 8 bases lay outside the gene matches. DNA for the CDR3: TGTGCCTGGACCCAGGGACTAGCGGGAGGAAGGGAGACCCAGTACTTC. It specifies CAWTQGLAGGRETQYF. Full variable domain (outside the CDR3, taken from reference TRBV30 and TRBJ2-5): SQTIHQWPATLVQPVGSPLSLECTVEGTSNPNLYWYRQAAGRGLQLLFYSVGIGQISSEVPQNLSASRPQDRQFILSSKKLLLSDSGFYLCAWTQGLAGGRETQYFGPGTRLLVL.

CDR3 nucleotides: TGTGCCAGCAGTTCCTGGACAGGGAACACTGAAGCTTTCTTT. Amino acid sequence: CASSSWTGNTEAFF. The V and J genes are TRBV27 and TRBJ1-1; 7 bases match TRBD1. The germline V gene encodes CDR1 MNHEY and CDR2 SMNVEV (reference sequence). J was trimmed by 1 base and V by 4 bases; bases with no gene match: 3. The length of the CDR3 is 14 residues.

The gene calls are TRBV6-5 and TRBJ2-5, with D uncertain. Trimming stripped 4 bases from V and 3 bases from J, with 12 bases between. The V gene's germline CDR1 is MNHEY and CDR2 SVGAGI. The CDR3 covers 14 residues. CDR3 region: CASSSGWAEETQYF. In nucleotides, the CDR3 is TGTGCCAGCAGTTCCGGCTGGGCAGAAGAGACCCAGTACTTC.

The genes are TRBV9 and TRBJ2-3, with a possible D match to TRBD2 (6 bases). V lost 3 bases, J lost 0 bases, and 14 bases lay in between. Germline CDR1 is SGDLS and CDR2 is YYNGEE. This CDR3 is built from 16 residues. CDR3 region: CASSAGLTTSTDTQYF. The CDR3 DNA is TGTGCCAGCAGCGCGGGACTGACTACTAGCACAGATACGCAGTATTTT.

The chain employs TRBV19 and TRBJ2-5; a weak D match, TRBD1 (5 bases). CDR1 and CDR2 from the germline V gene are LNHDA and SQIVND (reference sequence). V lost 3 bases and J 5 bases, leaving 10 bases between the germline ends. The CDR3 contains 13 residues. CDR3 residues: CASSISRVETQYF. In DNA, the CDR3 is TGTGCCAGTAGTATTTCCAGGGTCGAGACCCAGTACTTC.